The 24 T cell receptor beta chains reported below all come from one sample, sequenced in a study of cytomegalovirus exposure and HLA in healthy donors (dated by TCRdb to 2015 to 2018). Receptor libraries were prepared by the immunoSEQ multiplex PCR assay. A mixture of 60 forward primers for TCR Vbeta segments and 13 reverse primers for TCR Jbeta segments was used in the multiplex PCR. In its TCRdb copy, this immuneACCESS table keeps in-frame sequences only and misses some clones. Where compared with another copy, unresolved V genes explain less than half of these, and the others have no known cause. Across this sample there are roughly 160,000 clones, with roughly 85% seen only once. 1% of the sample belongs to the ten largest clones. The source material was PBMCs. The receptor set was obtained from a boy aged 2 to 9 in good health and CMV-seronegative.

This chain uses TRBV6-4 with TRBJ2-1, with 12 positions matching TRBD2. Looked up from germline, CDR1 is MRHNA and CDR2 is SNTAGT. The CDR3 covers 15 residues. Trimming at V came to 7 bases and at J to 9 bases, leaving 10 bases not matched to a gene. The CDR3 nucleotides read TGTGCCAGCACTGCACTAGCGGGGGGTTCAGGTGAGCAGTTCTTC. It yields the protein CASTALAGGSGEQFF.

The gene calls are TRBV5-8 and TRBJ2-1, with D perhaps TRBD2 (5 bases). With 1 base removed from V and 5 bases from J, the gap between germline ends came to 16 bases. This CDR3 has 16 residues. CDR1 and CDR2 (germline): SGHTS, YDEGEE. CDR3 region: CASSLPPGSVDNEQFF. CDR3 in DNA: TGTGCCAGCAGCTTGCCCCCTGGGAGCGTGGACAATGAGCAGTTCTTC.

The chain is built from TRBV20-1 and TRBJ2-5, with D possibly being TRBD1 (5 bases). Trimming removed 7 bases from V and 5 bases from J, with 8 bases in between. CDR1 is DFQATT and CDR2 is SNEGSKA in the germline V gene (reference sequence). The CDR3 totals 10 residues. CDR3 region: CSGRQETQYF. As DNA, the CDR3 is TGCAGTGGGAGACAGGAGACCCAGTACTTC.

V usage is TRBV6-5 and J usage is TRBJ1-2; TRBD1 aligns across 8 bases. Looked up from germline, CDR1 is MNHEY and CDR2 is SVGAGI. J gave up 7 bases and V 6 bases, and 7 bases lay outside the gene matches. This CDR3 spans 13 amino acids. The CDR3 spells CASSYGQGLGYTF. CDR3 sequence (DNA): TGTGCCAGCAGCTACGGACAGGGACTTGGCTACACCTTC.

The chain has TRBV5-6 and TRBJ1-6, with 9 positions matching TRBD1. J lost 10 bases, V lost 4 bases, and 9 bases had no gene match. Germline V CDR1 and CDR2: SGHDT, YYEEEE. The CDR3 sequence is 15 residues long. The CDR3 loop reads CASSTWDRARSPLHF. Written as DNA, the CDR3 is TGTGCCAGCAGCACCTGGGACAGGGCAAGGTCACCCCTCCACTTT.

The chain joins TRBV6-6 to TRBJ2-3; TRBD1 aligns across 9 bases. V was clipped by 0 bases and J by 9 bases; unmatched bases: 1. The CDR3 covers 13 residues. Germline loops: CDR1 MNHNY, CDR2 SVGAGI (reference sequence). CDR3 loop: CASSYSGQGTQYF. The CDR3 DNA sequence: TGTGCCAGCAGTTACTCTGGACAGGGGACGCAGTATTTT.

The chain carries TRBV11-3 and TRBJ2-1, with 7 bases aligning to TRBD2. CDR3 length: 14 amino acids. Germline lookup yields CDR1 SGHNT and CDR2 YENEEA. With 5 bases clipped from V and 10 bases from J, the junction kept 11 bases outside the gene matches. The CDR3, as DNA: TGTGCCAGCAGCCCCGGACTAGGCGTCCCCGAGCAGTTCTTC. Protein product: CASSPGLGVPEQFF.

This clone has only a few counts. This chain connects TRBV18 to TRBJ1-5, with D possibly being TRBD1 (5 bases). The germline V and J ends were trimmed by 6 bases and 4 bases, with 13 bases remaining between them. Per germline, CDR1 KGHSH and CDR2 LQKENI. The CDR3 sequence is 14 residues long. The CDR3 DNA reads as TGTGCCAGCTCGGGCGGGGGAGGGAATCAGCCCCAGCATTTT. As protein: CASSGGGGNQPQHF.

The chain joins TRBV6-1 to TRBJ1-2, with 9 bases identical to TRBD1. V was pared by 1 base and J by 8 bases, with 2 bases of the junction left unmatched. Germline CDR1 is MNHNS and CDR2 is SASEGT. CDR3 length: 13 amino acids. In DNA, the CDR3 is TGTGCCAGCAGTGAAGGGACAGGGGTCGGCTACACCTTC. Translated, it gives CASSEGTGVGYTF.

The chain recombines TRBV27 with TRBJ2-5, with D perhaps matching TRBD2 (6 bases). The germline gives CDR1 MNHEY, CDR2 SMNVEV (reference sequence). The CDR3 extends over 11 amino acids. The V gene lost 5 bases and the J gene lost 11 bases, with 12 bases spanning the gap. CDR3 region: CASSRGEEQYF. CDR3 coding DNA: TGTGCCAGCAGTCGCGGGGAGGAGCAGTACTTC.

The chain links TRBV19 to TRBJ1-2; the D gene is possibly TRBD1 (6 bases). The CDR3 covers 13 residues. V lost 5 bases and J 4 bases, leaving 11 bases between the germline ends. Per germline, CDR1 LNHDA and CDR2 SQIVND (reference sequence). The CDR3 sequence: CASSGQWVYGYTF. Written as DNA, the CDR3 is TGTGCCAGTAGTGGACAGTGGGTCTATGGCTACACCTTC.

This chain joins TRBV4-2 and TRBJ1-1; D remains unclear. Trimming took 4 bases from V and 2 from J, leaving 11 bases between them. The V gene's germline CDR1 is LGHNA and CDR2 YNFKEQ. This CDR3 contains 14 residues. CDR3 in DNA: TGTGCCAGCAGCCCAGGCTACTTCAACACTGAAGCTTTCTTT. As protein: CASSPGYFNTEAFF.

V is TRBV5-1 and J is TRBJ2-1, with 8 bases fitting TRBD1. The CDR3 runs 13 residues. The V segment lost 2 bases and the J segment 10 bases; nucleotides outside the gene matches: 5. From germline, CDR1 is SGHRS and CDR2 YFSETQ. In DNA form, the CDR3 reads TGCGCCAGCAGCTTCCAGGGGGCCGAAGAGCAGTTCTTC. This codes for CASSFQGAEEQFF.

The chain has TRBV6-1 and TRBJ1-1, with D possibly matching TRBD1 (5 bases). Germline V gene lookup returns CDR1 MNHNS and CDR2 SASEGT. V gave up 5 bases and J gave up 6 bases, with 10 bases separating them. The CDR3 has 12 residues. The CDR3 sequence is CASSSTVSEAFF. DNA of the CDR3: TGTGCCAGCAGTTCGACAGTTTCTGAAGCTTTCTTT.

This clone appeared once. J is TRBJ1-2 and V is TRBV30; maybe TRBD1 (5 bases). Trimming pared 3 bases from V and 0 bases from J, leaving 11 bases between. Looked up from germline, CDR1 is GTSNPN and CDR2 is SVGIG (reference sequence). The CDR3 sequence is 14 residues long. The CDR3 sequence is CAWRVQGSNYGYTF. DNA for the CDR3: TGTGCCTGGAGGGTCCAGGGATCTAACTATGGCTACACCTTC. The full variable domain, its missing parts supplied by reference TRBV30 and TRBJ1-2, is SQTIHQWPATLVQPVGSPLSLECTVEGTSNPNLYWYRQAAGRGLQLLFYSVGIGQISSEVPQNLSASRPQDRQFILSSKKLLLSDSGFYLCAWRVQGSNYGYTFGSGTRLTVV.

The J gene is TRBJ1-6, the V gene TRBV6-1; weak D call: TRBD1 (6 bases). Trimming removed 2 bases from V and 9 bases from J, with 17 bases in between. CDR3 length equals 16 residues. Germline V gene sequence: CDR1 MNHNS, CDR2 SASEGT. In nucleotides, the CDR3 is TGTGCCAGCAGTGAAAGTCTCAGAGGGGGTAGTTCACCCCTCCACTTT. Its translation is CASSESLRGGSSPLHF.

This chain connects TRBV29-1 to TRBJ2-7; TRBD2 matches at 9 bases. The V gene end was trimmed by 4 bases and the J gene end by 7 bases; junction bases not matched to a gene: 23. Looked up from germline, CDR1 is SQVTM and CDR2 is ANQGSEA. The CDR3 is 18 residues long. Here the CDR3 reads CSVARANPRLAAPGEQYF. The CDR3 nucleotides are TGCAGCGTTGCACGCGCCAACCCCAGACTAGCGGCCCCGGGGGAGCAGTACTTC.

The J gene is TRBJ2-7, the V gene TRBV5-1; TRBD1 matches at 9 bases. Germline CDR1 is SGHRS and CDR2 is YFSETQ. The CDR3 consists of 15 residues. J lost 5 bases, V lost 2 bases, and 8 bases had no gene match. CDR3 nucleotide sequence: TGCGCCAGCAGCTTCCTCGGGACAGGGATCAACGAGCAGTACTTC. Protein sequence: CASSFLGTGINEQYF. Full variable domain (outside the CDR3, taken from reference TRBV5-1 and TRBJ2-7): KAGVTQTPRYLIKTRGQQVTLSCSPISGHRSVSWYQQTPGQGLQFLFEYFSETQRNKGNFPGRFSGRQFSNSRSEMNVSTLELGDSALYLCASSFLGTGINEQYFGPGTRLTVT.

The CDR3 bases are TGTGCCAGCAGTTTCGACTTGCTGGGGGGGGATACGCAGTATTTT. This gives the protein CASSFDLLGGDTQYF. The V gene is TRBV28, the J gene TRBJ2-3, with 7 nucleotides matching TRBD2. Per the germline V gene, CDR1 is MDHEN and CDR2 is SYDVKM. The CDR3 loop spans 15 amino acids. V lost 3 bases, J lost 6 bases, and 9 bases stayed unmatched.

The genes are TRBV28 and TRBJ1-4; maybe TRBD1 (6 bases). Deletions cut 2 bases from V and 5 bases from J, with 18 bases between. The germline V gene encodes CDR1 MDHEN and CDR2 SYDVKM. CDR3 length equals 17 residues. CDR3 DNA: TGTGCCAGCAGTTTACCCGGGACATCGGGGAAAAATGAAAAACTGTTTTTT. Protein sequence: CASSLPGTSGKNEKLFF.

The rearrangement links TRBV5-1 to TRBJ1-5; 7 nucleotides align to TRBD1. CDR3 length: 17 amino acids. The germline V gene encodes CDR1 SGHRS and CDR2 YFSETQ. The J segment lost 0 bases and the V segment lost 4 bases, leaving 10 bases of the junction unmatched. The CDR3 is CASSTGTALYSNQPQHF. The CDR3 nucleotides are TGCGCCAGCAGCACGGGGACAGCCCTCTATAGCAATCAGCCCCAGCATTTT.

This clone was observed a handful of times. The V and J genes are TRBV5-1 and TRBJ2-3, with TRBD1 matching 7 bases. V was pared by 3 bases and J by 2 bases, with 3 bases of the junction left unmatched. CDR1 is SGHRS, CDR2 YFSETQ, per germline. The CDR3 extends over 14 amino acids. CDR3: CASSSTGLTDTQYF. CDR3 DNA: TGCGCCAGCAGCTCGACAGGGCTCACAGATACGCAGTATTTT.

The chain combines TRBV19 with TRBJ1-5, with 7 positions matching TRBD1. CDR1 and CDR2 (germline): LNHDA, SQIVND (reference sequence). The CDR3 has 13 residues. V was pared by 6 bases and J by 6 bases, with 5 bases of the junction left unmatched. The CDR3 protein is CASSDTGVQPQHF. The CDR3, as DNA: TGTGCCAGTAGCGACACAGGGGTTCAGCCCCAGCATTTT.

The chain couples TRBV5-5 to TRBJ1-4; D call uncertain. V was shortened by 4 bases and J by 8 bases, with 24 bases between the two germline ends. Germline CDR1 SGHKS, CDR2 YYEKEE (reference sequence). This CDR3 is 17 amino acids long. In DNA form, the CDR3 reads TGTGCCAGCAGCCCAGGTACGCGGGCAGATTCGGGAGAAAAACTGTTTTTT. Its protein is CASSPGTRADSGEKLFF.